Following are 13 T cell receptor beta chains from one sample sequenced in a study of tumor-infiltrating lymphocytes in primary liver carcinoma. Scientists recovered RNA and DNA together from about 21-30 mg of unsorted bulk tissue. A primer in the constant region served to generate TCR beta cDNA from 500 ng of total RNA. Libraries covering TCR beta were generated through three nested multiplex PCR rounds (using a slightly modified ARM-PCR). Investigators reported that the first two PCR rounds, at around 11 cycles each, used TRBV1-TRBV30 forward primers with a C-beta reverse primer. TCRdb independently ran MiXCR on the multiplex PCR reads; one entry per CDR3 protein. The sample contains approximately 110,000 distinct CDR3 sequences, 60% to 75% of which appear only once. Sequenced material: liver tumor tissue from sampling region 3. Subset: tumor region T3, left-lateral pole. Every receptor here comes from a woman aged 60-75 years with primary liver carcinoma and hepatitis B virus infection.

In the case of this clonotype: It may be a read error: a sequence one base away is much more abundant. The chain links TRBV7-8 to TRBJ2-2; maybe TRBD1 (6 bases). The CDR3 loop spans 16 amino acids. The V gene's germline CDR1 is SGHVS and CDR2 FQNEAQ. V lost 3 bases and J lost 3, with 14 bases in between. The chain's CDR3 is CASSLRDNSDTGELFF. CDR3 DNA sequence: TGTGCCAGCAGCTTGAGGGACAACAGTGACACCGGGGAGCTGTTTTTT.

Details on this clonotype: Germline and junction disagree at one end, which may indicate a read error. CDR3 DNA: TGCATCGTTGAACAGGGGCCCCACGAGCAATACTTC. The encoded protein is CIVEQGPHEQYF. V and J are TRBV29-1 and TRBJ2-7; 7 nucleotides agree with TRBD1. Germline loops: CDR1 SQVTM, CDR2 ANQGSEA. The CDR3 is 12 residues long.

With respect to this clonotype: Lacking the conserved final phenylalanine or tryptophan, this CDR3 likely reflects a read error. The chain combines TRBV6-4 with TRBJ2-3; 11 bases line up with TRBD2. Germline V CDR1 and CDR2: MRHNA, SNTAGT. The CDR3 covers 16 residues. The ends lost 2 bases at V and 10 bases at J; junction bases unmatched: 11. Here the CDR3 DNA reads TGTGCCAGCAGTGACGTAGCGGGAGGGTCCACAAATGCGCAGTATTAT. This gives the protein CASSDVAGGSTNAQYY.

Note on this clonotype: The germline gene is not matched at one end of the junction; a read error may be the cause. The chain couples TRBV6-2 or TRBV6-3 to TRBJ1-5, with D unclear. Germline CDR1 and CDR2: MNHEY and SVGEGT. There are 13 residues in the CDR3. This CDR3 is CASLGRSNEPKHF. In nucleotides, the CDR3 is TGCGCCAGCCTGGGTCGTAGCAACGAGCCCAAGCATTTT.

As for this clonotype: One end of the junction fails to match germline, which may point to a read error. This chain connects TRBV11-2 to TRBJ2-1; D possibly uses TRBD1 or TRBD2 (6 bases each). Germline V gives CDR1 SGHAT, CDR2 FQNNGV. The CDR3 covers 14 residues. The CDR3 DNA follows: TGTGCCAGCAGACGAGGGGGGAATTTGCGTGGGCAGCTCTTC. It specifies CASRRGGNLRGQLF.

Worth noting for this clonotype: One junction end does not reproduce the germline sequence, and a read error may be involved. The genes are TRBV11-2 and TRBJ2-2; D is perhaps TRBD2 (6 bases). This CDR3 has 13 residues. Germline assignment: CDR1 SGHAT and CDR2 FQNNGV. This chain's CDR3 is CASSLDGTGELLF. CDR3 bases: TGTGCCAGCAGCTTAGATGGGACTGGGGAGCTGCTCTTT.

The CDR3 loop reads CASSDLAGGYTDTQYF. The DNA for the CDR3 is TGTGCCAGCAGTGACCTAGCGGGAGGGTACACAGATACGCAGTATTTT. The J gene is TRBJ2-3, the V gene TRBV6-4; 12 bases are a match to TRBD2. The germline CDR1 and CDR2 sequences are MRHNA and SNTAGT. The trim removed 2 bases at V and 2 bases at J, leaving 2 bases unmatched. CDR3 length: 16 residues.

The chain has TRBV11-2 and TRBJ2-1; a possible D gene is TRBD2 (5 bases). Trimming removed 10 bases from V and 6 bases from J, with 16 bases in between. Germline V gene lookup returns CDR1 SGHAT and CDR2 FQNNGV. The CDR3 sequence is 13 residues long. The chain's CDR3 is CANSLGLTNEQFF. CDR3 DNA sequence: TGTGCCAATAGCTTAGGACTTACCAATGAGCAGTTCTTC.

This rearrangement joins TRBV11-2 to TRBJ2-3; D uncertain. There are 13 residues in the CDR3. Germline CDR1 is SGHAT and CDR2 is FQNNGV. Trimming stripped 11 bases from V and 6 bases from J, with 18 bases between. Written as DNA, the CDR3 is TGTGCCGGTAGCTTAGATAGAGAGGATACGCAGTATTTT. Translation: CAGSLDREDTQYF.

V usage is TRBV6-6 and J usage is TRBJ2-5, with D perhaps TRBD1 (6 bases). Looked up from germline, CDR1 is MNHNY and CDR2 is SVGAGI (reference sequence). The CDR3 has 15 residues. V dropped 8 bases and J dropped 2 bases, with 18 bases sitting between them. DNA of the CDR3: TGTGCCAGCGAACAGGGCCAAGACCATCAAGAGACCCAGTACTTC. It yields the protein CASEQGQDHQETQYF.

This clonotype was counted a few times. The chain carries TRBV28 and TRBJ1-1; the D is unclear. V dropped 7 bases and J dropped 1 base, with 10 bases sitting between them. Germline assignment: CDR1 MDHEN and CDR2 SYDVKM. This CDR3 region has 13 residues. CDR3 sequence reads: CASNPYKNTEAFF. In nucleotides, the CDR3 is TGTGCCAGCAACCCTTACAAGAACACTGAAGCTTTCTTT.

This clonotype was found many times. The rearrangement uses TRBV13 and TRBJ1-2, with a weak D call TRBD1 (6 bases). Germline CDR1 and CDR2: PRHDT and FYEKMQ (reference sequence). Trimming stripped 5 bases from V and 3 bases from J, with 16 bases between. This CDR3 contains 15 residues. CDR3 in amino acids: CASSPGDKPYYGYTF. Written as DNA, the CDR3 is TGTGCCAGCAGCCCAGGGGACAAACCTTACTATGGCTACACCTTC.

A note on this clonotype: The junction does not match germline at one end; this may be a read error. V usage is TRBV6-6 and J usage is TRBJ2-3; unclear D gene. From germline, CDR1 is MNHNY and CDR2 SVGAGI (reference sequence). This CDR3 region has 12 residues. The CDR3 bases are TGTACCAGCAGTTTGGGCACAGATACGCAATATTTT. This gives the protein CTSSLGTDTQYF.